This T cell receptor beta chain originates from a study of a mutant IDH1 vaccine in newly diagnosed glioma. Study details: Radiotherapy alone preceded vaccination by 4-6 weeks; alternatively, vaccination started with temozolomide cycles. V12 fell at week 35 and V13, the study end, at week 47. Beforehand, treatment had been radiotherapy, temozolomide, or both; the majority received both.

Germline assignment: CDR1 SGHVS and CDR2 FQNEAQ. This CDR3 is built from 14 residues. V was cut by 11 bases and J by 3 bases, with 19 bases left in between. A note on this clone: No antigen is known for it.

Generated by immunoSEQ multiplex PCR, the TCRdb table keeps only in-frame clones and is missing some. The sample has about 40,000 clones, around 83% seen once. As for time point: week 35, safety follow-up. With topical imiquimod, each dose of the vaccine consisted of 300 ug of mutant IDH1 20-mer peptide. Patients underwent eight vaccinations, which took place in weeks 1, 3, 5, 7, 11, 15, 19 and 23. The TCR was taken from a woman in her 50s with glioma. The chain uses TRBV7-8 and TRBJ2-5, with D uncertain. The material sequenced was PBMCs, taken from a glioma patient whose treatment included an IDH1 peptide vaccine. The CDR3 region is CAGNYMGFEETQYF. CDR3 nucleotide sequence: TGTGCCGGGAACTATATGGGGTTCGAAGAGACCCAGTACTTC.